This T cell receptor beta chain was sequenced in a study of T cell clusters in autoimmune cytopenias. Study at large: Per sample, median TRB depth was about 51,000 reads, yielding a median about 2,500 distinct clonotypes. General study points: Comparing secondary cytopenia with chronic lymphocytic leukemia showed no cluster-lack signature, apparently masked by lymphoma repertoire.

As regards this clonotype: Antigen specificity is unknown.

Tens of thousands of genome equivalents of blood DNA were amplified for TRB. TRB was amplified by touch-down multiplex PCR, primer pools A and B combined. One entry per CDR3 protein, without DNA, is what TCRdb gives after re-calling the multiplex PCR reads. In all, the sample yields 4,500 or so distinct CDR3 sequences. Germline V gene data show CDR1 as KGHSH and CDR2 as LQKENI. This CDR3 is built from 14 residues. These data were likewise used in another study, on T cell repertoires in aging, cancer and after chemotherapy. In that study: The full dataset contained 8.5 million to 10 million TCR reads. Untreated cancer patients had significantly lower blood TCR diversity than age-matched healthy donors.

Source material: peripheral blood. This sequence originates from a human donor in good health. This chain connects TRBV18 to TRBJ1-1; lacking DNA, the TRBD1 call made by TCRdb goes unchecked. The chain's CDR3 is CASTRTGLNTEAFF.